The entry below describes one T cell receptor (beta chain). This clone is a singleton in its sample. Its antigen specificity is not known. Within one base of it there is no much larger clone, and no base qualities were kept. These data belong to a study of blood T cell repertoires in COVID-19 (TCRdb year 2020). Broadly, across the study: Samples covering the acute and convalescent phases of COVID-19 were provided by collaborators in the United States, Italy and Spain. A freely available public database, intended as a resource for researchers studying the immune response to SARS-CoV-2, is where the repertoires were released. Nearly every sample came with metadata listing a de-identified subject ID, COVID-19 status, age in years and sex. The samples were drawn from the first 160 participants of the ongoing ImmuneRACE study and from 1,254 subjects provided by 6 global collaborators. The prospective study material was composed of cDNA or gDNA derived from T cells, B-cell-depleted T cells, or PBMCs. Deeply sampled blood TCRbeta repertoires from subjects exposed to, actively infected with, or recovered from COVID-19 were included in the dataset. HLA class I and class II types, where available, came from metadata supplied by the sample provider rather than from assay-based typing. Study-level results and caveats: How much clinical and demographic metadata was included differed by source and by participant, and the metadata was provided uncurated.

Collaborating institutions collected whole blood in K2EDTA tubes following their own protocols. For TCRbeta analysis, collaborators shipped samples in one of three forms: frozen whole blood, isolated PBMCs, or DNA extracted from either of those sample types. Trimming accounts for 4 bases at V and 5 bases at J, while the number of junction bases matched to no gene is 3. Its CDR3 holds 14 amino acids, cysteine through phenylalanine. Only the CDR3 region is kept as DNA, spanning 42 bases read in frame from base 1. From a lookup of the germline V gene, CDR1 and CDR2 are SGHTA and FQGTGA. TCRbeta CDR3 regions were amplified from genomic DNA by means of the immunoSEQ Assay, a bias-controlled multiplex PCR. Processing in the source paper ran as follows. Nucleated cell counts per sample were estimated from amplification of reference gene primers within the assay. To quantify the absolute abundance of each unique TCRbeta CDR3 rearrangement, sequence reads were collapsed and filtered. Productive Simpson clonality was computed per sample as the square root of Simpson's diversity index over productive rearrangements. TCRdb took over this immuneACCESS table, retaining in-frame rearrangements with V and J assigned. Such tables are incomplete; in checked studies, under half of the missing clones stem from an unresolved V gene, and the remainder is unexplained. V, J and clone size were drawn from that table, and D and trimming were deduced from the DNA. Counted in this sample were roughly 200,000 clones; roughly 86% of them appeared once. Roughly 1.6% of the sample lies in the top ten.

The rearrangement combines TRBV7-3 with TRBJ1-2; 11 central nucleotides agree with TRBD1. The sequence was obtained from a man aged 18 to 29 with active or convalescent COVID-19. Sequenced: peripheral blood. The nucleotide sequence is given as TGTGCCAGCAGCTGGGACAGGGGGGGTTATGGCTACACCTTC. It translates to CASSWDRGGYGYTF.